This is a list of T cell receptor beta chains from one sample in a study of shared clonotypes between healthy human individuals. Produced via immunoSEQ multiplex PCR; TCRdb's table is partial and in-frame only. The sample contains about 2 million clones, roughly 95% of which appear only once. Input material: naive CD4+ T cells sorted from blood. These receptors originate from a man younger than 35 in good health. The CDR3 runs from the conserved cysteine through the conserved F or W. A D gene is named only where the DNA matches it firmly. Size values are once, few and many counts, or a class for expanded clones, and some rows have none.

D gene | J gene | clone size | V gene | CDR3 protein | CDR3 DNA
TRBD2 | TRBJ2-7 | . | TRBV5-1 | CASSLDWRELCEQYF | TGCGCCAGCAGCTTGGATTGGCGGGAGTTATGCGAGCAGTACTTC
TRBD1 | TRBJ1-2 | . | TRBV28 | CASSLKGADYGYTF | TGTGCCAGCAGTTTAAAGGGGGCGGACTATGGCTACACCTTC
. | TRBJ1-3 | . | TRBV18 | CASSAAGRGSGNTIYF | TGTGCCAGCTCAGCAGCGGGAAGGGGCTCTGGAAACACCATATATTTT
TRBD1 | TRBJ1-4 | . | TRBV7-9 | CASSLGDRFNEKLFF | TGTGCCAGCAGCCTCGGGGACAGATTTAATGAAAAACTGTTTTTT
. | TRBJ1-5 | . | TRBV19 | CASSIEPVQPQHF | TGTGCCAGTAGTATAGAACCTGTTCAGCCCCAGCATTTT
. | TRBJ1-4 | . | TRBV6-6 | CASSYTRAVTNEKLFF | TGTGCCAGCAGTTACACCCGGGCGGTCACTAATGAAAAACTGTTTTTT
TRBD1 | TRBJ2-7 | . | TRBV25-1 | CASSESPRTGSSSYEQYF | TGTGCCAGCAGTGAATCCCCCCGGACAGGGTCTAGCTCCTACGAGCAGTACTTC
TRBD2 | TRBJ2-5 | once | TRBV10-2 | CASSGPGGSGQETQYF | TGCGCCAGCAGTGGACCGGGGGGTAGCGGTCAAGAGACCCAGTACTTC
. | TRBJ1-3 | . | TRBV4-3 | CASSQDPGMRNTIYF | TGCGCCAGCAGCCAAGATCCGGGTATGAGGAACACCATATATTTT
TRBD2 | TRBJ2-1 | . | TRBV5-1 | CASSLGTSGGPSSYNEQFF | TGCGCCAGCAGCTTGGGGACTAGCGGGGGACCGAGCTCCTACAATGAGCAGTTCTTC
. | TRBJ1-2 | . | TRBV28 | CASSLVAGRYGYTF | TGTGCCAGCAGTTTAGTAGCGGGCCGCTATGGCTACACCTTC
TRBD2 | TRBJ2-5 | . | TRBV7-7 | CASSGGMGETQYF | TGTGCTAGCAGCGGGGGAATGGGCGAGACCCAGTACTTC
TRBD1 | TRBJ1-2 | . | TRBV7-8 | CASSSNVDRGANYGYTF | TGTGCCAGCAGCTCAAACGTGGACAGGGGAGCTAACTATGGCTACACCTTC
TRBD1 | TRBJ1-6 | . | TRBV10-3 | CAISEPTGNIGSPLHF | TGTGCCATCAGTGAGCCGACAGGGAATATCGGTTCACCCCTCCACTTT
TRBD1 | TRBJ1-2 | . | TRBV4-1 | CASSQSTGTNYGYTF | TGCGCCAGCAGCCAATCGACAGGGACGAACTATGGCTACACCTTC
TRBD2 | TRBJ2-7 | . | TRBV28 | CASSPIGPSGTSYF | TGTGCCAGCAGTCCCATAGGGCCTAGCGGGACATCGTACTTC